These 7 T cell receptor beta chains were sequenced from one sample in a study of siplizumab effects on memory and regulatory T cells (dated by TCRdb to 2018 to 2020). The library came from the immunoSEQ multiplex PCR assay. TCRdb re-hosts the immuneACCESS table, in-frame sequences only. Its copies lack some clones; in the studies checked, an unresolved V gene accounts for under half of them, and the cause for the rest is not known. The sample profile shows approximately 100,000 clones; about 91% of them were found once. More than 2.5% of the sample goes to the ten largest clones. The source material was CD4+ T cells sorted from blood. These receptors all come from a human donor in good health. Some clones in this sample may be carry-over from other donors' samples.

V gene TRBV7-2 combines with J gene TRBJ2-2; tentative D call: TRBD1 (5 bases). The length of the CDR3 is 15 residues. The germline V gene has CDR1 SGHTA and CDR2 FQGNSA. Trimming pared 6 bases from V and 0 bases from J, leaving 11 bases between. The CDR3 region has the DNA TGTGCCAGCAGGAAAGACAGTGCGAACACCGGGGAGCTGTTTTTT. Residues: CASRKDSANTGELFF.

This sequence joins TRBV11-1 and TRBJ2-1; perhaps TRBD2 as D (5 bases). V shed 3 bases and J shed 2 bases, with 11 bases lying between them. The CDR3 length is 15 residues. The germline gives CDR1 SGHAT, CDR2 FQDESV (reference sequence). CDR3 protein: CASSLSGSPYNEQFF. CDR3 nucleotide sequence: TGTGCCAGCAGCTTGAGTGGGAGTCCCTACAATGAGCAGTTCTTC.

Written as DNA, the CDR3 is TGTGCCAGCAGAACCGTACGATATCGGACAGGGCTCATCTATGGCTACACCTTC. It codes for CASRTVRYRTGLIYGYTF. This chain links TRBV28 with TRBJ1-2, with 8 bases aligning to TRBD1. This CDR3 has 18 residues. Germline CDR1 MDHEN, CDR2 SYDVKM. Unmatched junction bases numbered 19, after V lost 6 bases and J lost 4 bases.

J is TRBJ2-5 and V is TRBV10-3; 16 bases match TRBD2. V lost 5 bases, J lost 2 bases, and 5 bases stayed unmatched. The CDR3 spans 17 residues. Germline CDR1 and CDR2: ENHRY and SYGVKD. The CDR3: CAISSGLAGGGQETQYF. CDR3 sequence (DNA): TGTGCCATCAGTTCGGGACTAGCGGGAGGGGGACAAGAGACCCAGTACTTC.

V usage is TRBV5-5 and J usage is TRBJ1-2; TRBD1 might be the D (5 bases). There are 16 residues in the CDR3. With 2 bases removed from V and 4 bases from J, the gap between germline ends came to 18 bases. Germline CDR1 and CDR2: SGHKS and YYEKEE (reference sequence). In nucleotides, the CDR3 is TGTGCCAGCAGCTTTACCGGGACGCCAAACTCCTATGGCTACACCTTC. It translates to CASSFTGTPNSYGYTF.

This chain joins TRBV28 and TRBJ1-1; 7 bases are shared with TRBD1. Germline loops: CDR1 MDHEN, CDR2 SYDVKM. The junction had 10 bases not matched to a gene; V was cut back by 3 bases and J by 6 bases. This CDR3 is 15 amino acids long. The CDR3, as DNA: TGTGCCAGCAGTTTTACAGGGACAGATGGCGCTGAAGCTTTCTTT. Translation gives CASSFTGTDGAEAFF.

The DNA for the CDR3 is TGCAGCGTTCGTGTGGGCTCCTACGAGCAGTACTTC. Residues: CSVRVGSYEQYF. This sequence joins TRBV29-1 and TRBJ2-7, with no clear D. Trimming cost V 5 bases and J 0 bases, with 8 bases left between them. Germline assignment: CDR1 SQVTM and CDR2 ANQGSEA. This CDR3 comprises 12 residues.